One sample yielded the 26 T cell receptor beta chains listed below, sequenced in a study of T cells after yellow fever vaccination. TCRdb reanalysed the 5' RACE reads using MiXCR and keeps one entry per CDR3 protein. The sample includes fewer than 650,000 distinct CDR3 sequences, around a fifth of them seen just once. The source was PBMCs, collected roughly 20 days after the first yellow fever vaccination. The receptors were gathered from a man aged 18 to 35 who received the YFV17D yellow fever vaccine.

The J gene is TRBJ2-6, the V gene TRBV5-1, with a tentative D call TRBD1 (6 bases). Germline CDR1 reads SGHRS; CDR2 reads YFSETQ. This CDR3 contains 16 residues. Trimming took 0 bases from V and 2 from J, leaving 9 bases between them. The CDR3 nucleotides are TGCGCCAGCAGCTTGGCTTCAGGGGCTGGGGCCAACGTCCTGACTTTC. This sequence encodes CASSLASGAGANVLTF.

This clonotype was observed a few times. The V gene is TRBV2, the J gene TRBJ2-1; 7 bases map to TRBD1. The trim removed 7 bases at V and 4 bases at J, leaving 10 bases unmatched. This CDR3 has 15 residues. Germline V CDR1 and CDR2: SNHLY, FYNNEI. This CDR3 is CASTPGAGGYNEQFF. The CDR3 DNA reads TGTGCCAGCACTCCTGGGGCAGGGGGATACAATGAGCAGTTCTTC.

V and J are TRBV7-2 and TRBJ2-7; 7 positions agree with TRBD1. The V segment lost 5 bases and the J segment 7 bases; nucleotides outside the gene matches: 14. The CDR3 runs 15 residues. Per the germline V gene, CDR1 is SGHTA and CDR2 is FQGNSA. The CDR3 DNA reads TGTGCCAGCAGCCGTAGACAGGGTTCTCGTGGTGAGCAGTACGTC. Translated: CASSRRQGSRGEQYV.

V is TRBV27 and J is TRBJ2-5; TRBD2 matches 8 bases. CDR3 length: 15 amino acids. The trim removed 3 bases at V and 5 bases at J, leaving 8 bases unmatched. Germline CDR1 is MNHEY and CDR2 is SMNVEV (reference sequence). DNA of the CDR3: TGTGCCAGCAGTTTGCTCGGGGGGGGTAGTGAGACCCAGTACTTC. This sequence encodes CASSLLGGGSETQYF.

V and J are TRBV7-2 and TRBJ2-5, with D possibly TRBD1 on 7 matching bases. Germline V gives CDR1 SGHTA, CDR2 FQGNSA. Trimming pared 3 bases from V and 4 bases from J, leaving 18 bases between. The CDR3 runs to 16 residues. The CDR3 coding sequence is TGTGCCAGCAGCTTCCCCAGGGGGGCACCAAGAGAGACCCAGTACTTC. This translates into CASSFPRGAPRETQYF.

This clonotype turned up a few times. This sequence joins TRBV28 and TRBJ2-7; D ambiguous. The CDR3 covers 11 residues. CDR1 is MDHEN, CDR2 SYDVKM, per germline. The V end lost 10 bases, the J end lost 9 bases, and 16 bases lay between the germline ends. Written as DNA, the CDR3 is TGTGCCACCACCCGGTTCGGAACGCAGTACGTC. Amino acid sequence: CATTRFGTQYV.

This clonotype was recorded a few times. This rearrangement joins TRBV4-3 to TRBJ1-2, with a weak D call TRBD1 (5 bases). The CDR3 loop spans 15 amino acids. Trimming removed 5 bases from V and 2 bases from J, with 15 bases in between. Germline loops: CDR1 LGHNA, CDR2 YSLEER. The CDR3 protein is CASSEGGWGNYGYTF. The CDR3 DNA reads as TGCGCCAGCAGCGAGGGAGGGTGGGGGAACTATGGCTACACCTTC.

This clonotype was detected only a few times. The chain couples TRBV6-5 to TRBJ1-6; 10 bases agree with TRBD1. The length of the CDR3 is 18 residues. Germline CDR1 is MNHEY and CDR2 is SVGAGI. The J segment lost 9 bases and the V segment lost 2 bases, leaving 13 bases of the junction unmatched. The CDR3 spells CASSYPVQMTGGGSPLHF. The CDR3 region has the DNA TGTGCCAGCAGTTACCCCGTCCAGATGACAGGGGGCGGTTCACCCCTCCACTTT.

The rearrangement joins TRBV2 to TRBJ1-5; D might be TRBD1 (6 bases). The CDR3 spans 15 residues. Trimming removed 6 bases at V and 5 bases at J, with 17 bases between. Germline V gives CDR1 SNHLY, CDR2 FYNNEI. The CDR3 nucleotides are TGTGCCAGCAGACTAGAACAGGGAAGGGATCAGCCCCAGCATTTT. The encoded protein is CASRLEQGRDQPQHF.

This clonotype has just a few counts. The rearrangement uses TRBV25-1 and TRBJ2-3; TRBD1 agrees at 7 bases. V lost 6 bases to trimming and J lost 2 bases; unmatched junction nucleotides: 8. The CDR3 covers 15 residues. The germline CDR1 and CDR2 sequences are MGHDK and SYGVNS. In DNA form, the CDR3 reads TGTGCCAGCAGAAGACAGGGCCGAATCACAGATACGCAGTATTTT. Translation gives CASRRQGRITDTQYF.

This clonotype was counted between two and nine times. The rearrangement joins TRBV10-1 to TRBJ1-2; 8 bases align to TRBD1. CDR1 and CDR2 from the germline V gene are WNHNN and SYGVQD (reference sequence). The CDR3 extends over 13 amino acids. V lost 5 bases and J lost 8; bases outside the gene matches: 7. CDR3 nucleotide sequence: TGCGCCAGCAGTAAGGACAGGGTCAACGGCTACACCTTC. Its translation: CASSKDRVNGYTF.

This clonotype was recorded at least ten times. The chain couples TRBV24-1 to TRBJ1-5; the match to TRBD1 covers 8 bases. The ends lost 4 bases at V and 6 bases at J; junction bases unmatched: 13. Germline CDR1 is KGHDR and CDR2 is SFDVKD. The CDR3 totals 17 residues. The CDR3 DNA is TGTGCCACCAGTGACAACGGCGGGACAGGAGAGGGTCAGCCCCAGCATTTT. Translation gives CATSDNGGTGEGQPQHF.

The gene calls are TRBV5-1 and TRBJ2-1; 12 bases match TRBD2. The CDR3 contains 17 residues. Germline V gene data show CDR1 as SGHRS and CDR2 as YFSETQ. V shed 2 bases, J shed 7 bases, and the junction held 10 bases outside the gene matches. The CDR3, as DNA: TGCGCCAGCAGCTTAGTGACTAGCGGGGGAAACGCAAATGAGCAGTTCTTC. Protein product: CASSLVTSGGNANEQFF.

The rearrangement joins TRBV9 to TRBJ2-2; D unclear. The CDR3 is 15 amino acids. Deletions cut 0 bases from V and 2 bases from J, with 8 bases between. Per germline, CDR1 SGDLS and CDR2 YYNGEE. The CDR3 region has the DNA TGTGCCAGCAGCGTAGAGGCAGGAAACACCGGGGAGCTGTTTTTT. Translating gives CASSVEAGNTGELFF.

The chain employs TRBV20-1 and TRBJ2-2; D call uncertain. Trimming removed 3 bases from V and 6 bases from J, with 8 bases in between. Germline lookup yields CDR1 DFQATT and CDR2 SNEGSKA (reference sequence). This CDR3 comprises 12 residues. CDR3 amino acids: CSASSGPGELFF. Written as DNA, the CDR3 is TGCAGTGCTAGTTCGGGCCCCGGGGAGCTGTTTTTT.

The V gene is TRBV11-2, the J gene TRBJ2-1; D remains unclear. Germline assignment: CDR1 SGHAT and CDR2 FQNNGV. Trimming shortened V by 5 bases and J by 4 bases, and 12 bases separated the two germline ends. The CDR3 loop spans 14 amino acids. The CDR3 is CASSMSPGYNEQFF. Written as DNA, the CDR3 is TGTGCCAGCAGCATGAGTCCCGGATACAATGAGCAGTTCTTC.

This chain connects TRBV19 to TRBJ2-3; possibly TRBD1 or TRBD2 for D (5 bases each). This CDR3 region has 14 residues. V lost 0 bases and J 9 bases, leaving 13 bases between the germline ends. Germline V gives CDR1 LNHDA, CDR2 SQIVND (reference sequence). CDR3 bases: TGTGCCAGTAGTATAGATCTGACGGGGCGGACGCAGTATTTT. Amino acid sequence: CASSIDLTGRTQYF.

The chain recombines TRBV4-2 with TRBJ2-7, with TRBD1 as a possible D gene (5 bases). CDR1 and CDR2 from the germline V gene are LGHNA and YNFKEQ. The CDR3 sequence is 13 residues long. V lost 4 bases to trimming and J lost 5 bases, with 12 bases between them. Here the CDR3 DNA reads TGTGCCAGCAGCCGGGTAGGGGCAAACGAGCAGTACTTC. Its protein is CASSRVGANEQYF.

The CDR3 sequence is CASSYSQWTSLGETQYF. The CDR3 nucleotides are TGTGCCAGCAGTTACTCGCAGTGGACCTCACTGGGGGAGACCCAGTACTTC. V is TRBV6-5 and J is TRBJ2-5; unclear D gene. This CDR3 comprises 17 residues. Germline V gene data show CDR1 as MNHEY and CDR2 as SVGAGI. Trimming took 0 bases from V and 5 from J, leaving 19 bases between them.

V gene TRBV29-1 combines with J gene TRBJ2-6, with D perhaps matching TRBD1 or TRBD2 (6 bases each). V lost 6 bases to trimming and J lost 0 bases, with 18 bases between them. Germline values: CDR1 SQVTM, CDR2 ANQGSEA. The CDR3 totals 17 residues. DNA of the CDR3: TGCAGCGTGGGGGTGGAGGGGGTGCTCTCTGGGGCCAACGTCCTGACTTTC. As protein: CSVGVEGVLSGANVLTF. The full variable domain, with the rest looked up from reference TRBV29-1 and TRBJ2-6, is SAVISQKPSRDICQRGTSLTIQCQVDSQVTMMFWYRQQPGQSLTLIATANQGSEATYESGFVIDKFPISRPNLTFSTLTVSNMSPEDSSIYLCSVGVEGVLSGANVLTFGAGSRLTVL.

This clonotype was counted a few times. The V gene is TRBV10-2, the J gene TRBJ2-1; D uncertain. Germline values: CDR1 WSHSY, CDR2 SAAADI. CDR3 length: 12 residues. V was trimmed by 6 bases and J by 4 bases, leaving 7 bases between them. CDR3 DNA: TGCGCCAGCAGCCAAATGTACAATGAGCAGTTCTTC. Translation gives CASSQMYNEQFF.

This clonotype was seen a handful of times. The chain couples TRBV14 to TRBJ1-6, with D possibly matching TRBD1 (5 bases). The V end was cut by 0 bases, the J end by 6 bases, with 9 bases between. The length of the CDR3 is 15 residues. Germline assignment: CDR1 SGHDN and CDR2 FVKESK. The CDR3 nucleotides are TGTGCCAGCAGCCAAGAACGGAGGGGTAATTCACCCCTCCACTTT. It yields the protein CASSQERRGNSPLHF.

This chain connects TRBV10-3 to TRBJ1-1; 8 bases align to TRBD1. CDR1 is ENHRY, CDR2 SYGVKD, per germline. The CDR3 is 15 residues long. J lost 5 bases, V lost 9 bases, and 14 bases had no gene match. CDR3 sequence (DNA): TGTGCCATTGCCGGAGTTACAGGGGGAATTACTGAAGCTTTCTTT. Protein product: CAIAGVTGGITEAFF.

This clonotype turned up a few times. V and J are TRBV5-1 and TRBJ1-1; D remains ambiguous. In germline, CDR1 is SGHRS, CDR2 YFSETQ. The CDR3 extends over 14 amino acids. V shed 1 base and J shed 4 bases, with 11 bases lying between them. As DNA, the CDR3 is TGCGCCAGCAGCTTGAATCCCGACCCCACTGAAGCTTTCTTT. This encodes CASSLNPDPTEAFF.

The chain links TRBV20-1 to TRBJ1-2; D remains unclear. The V gene's germline CDR1 is DFQATT and CDR2 SNEGSKA (reference sequence). Trimming removed 1 base from V and 3 bases from J, with 6 bases in between. The CDR3 spans 12 residues. CDR3 region: CSARGEYYGYTF. DNA of the CDR3: TGCAGTGCTAGAGGGGAGTACTATGGCTACACCTTC.

This sequence joins TRBV7-2 and TRBJ2-2, with D unclear. The CDR3 has 11 amino acids. Germline CDR1 and CDR2: SGHTA and FQGNSA. Deletions cut 10 bases from V and 6 bases from J, with 9 bases between. CDR3 protein: CATRQAGELFF. CDR3 nucleotides: TGTGCCACCCGGCAAGCCGGGGAGCTGTTTTTT.